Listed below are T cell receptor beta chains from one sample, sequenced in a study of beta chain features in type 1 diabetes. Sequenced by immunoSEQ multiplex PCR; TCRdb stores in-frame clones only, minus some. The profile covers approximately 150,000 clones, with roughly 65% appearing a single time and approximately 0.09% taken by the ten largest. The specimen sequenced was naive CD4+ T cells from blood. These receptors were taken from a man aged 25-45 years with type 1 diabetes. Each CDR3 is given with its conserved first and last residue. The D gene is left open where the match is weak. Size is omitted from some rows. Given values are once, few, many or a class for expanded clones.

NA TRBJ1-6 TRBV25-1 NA CASSEPAVSSNSPLHF TGTGCCAGCAGTGAACCAGCCGTCTCGTCTAATTCACCCCTCCACTTT
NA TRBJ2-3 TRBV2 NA CASSDNPRSTDTQYF TGTGCCAGCAGTGATAACCCAAGAAGCACAGATACGCAGTATTTT
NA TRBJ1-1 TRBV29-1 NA CSVLLHLGTEAFF TGCAGCGTTTTACTACATCTGGGGACTGAAGCTTTCTTT
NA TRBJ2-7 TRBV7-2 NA CASSLESHEQYF TGTGCCAGCAGCTTAGAATCCCACGAGCAGTACTTC
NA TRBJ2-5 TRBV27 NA CASGRSGTQYF TGTGCCAGCGGCAGAAGCGGGACCCAGTACTTC
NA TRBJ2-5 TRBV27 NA CASRKEVQETQYF TGTGCCAGCAGAAAGGAGGTCCAAGAGACCCAGTACTTC
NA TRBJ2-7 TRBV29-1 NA CSVRGTRYEQYF TGCAGCGTTCGGGGGACCCGGTACGAGCAGTACTTC
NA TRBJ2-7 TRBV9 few CASSVGDMFSYEQYF TGTGCCAGCAGCGTGGGGGACATGTTCTCCTACGAGCAGTACTTC
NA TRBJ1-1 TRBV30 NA CAWSGLDTEAFF TGTGCCTGGAGTGGCCTGGACACTGAAGCTTTCTTT
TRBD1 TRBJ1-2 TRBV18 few CASSTQGDLVSNYGYTF TGTGCCAGCTCCACGCAGGGGGACCTCGTATCAAACTATGGCTACACCTTC
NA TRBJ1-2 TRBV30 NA CAWNFLGQTNYGYTF TGTGCCTGGAACTTTCTCGGGCAAACGAACTATGGCTACACCTTC
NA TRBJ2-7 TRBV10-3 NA CAIRDISSYEQYF TGTGCCATCCGGGACATAAGCTCCTACGAGCAGTACTTC
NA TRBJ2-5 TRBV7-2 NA CASSFGLLRETQYF TGTGCCAGCAGCTTCGGACTGCTTAGGGAGACCCAGTACTTC
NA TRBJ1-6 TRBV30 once CAWSGGEAPNSPLHF TGTGCCTGGAGCGGCGGTGAGGCCCCCAATTCACCCCTCCACTTT
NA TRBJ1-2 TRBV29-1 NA CSALGHSYGYTF TGCAGCGCCCTTGGGCACTCCTATGGCTACACCTTC
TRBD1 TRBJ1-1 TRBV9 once CASSAGQGNTEAFF TGTGCCAGCAGCGCCGGACAGGGGAACACTGAAGCTTTCTTT
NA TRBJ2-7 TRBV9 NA CASSVDPSSYEQYF TGTGCCAGCAGCGTAGATCCGAGCTCCTACGAGCAGTACTTC
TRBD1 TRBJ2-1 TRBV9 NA CASSDPGGAWNEQFF TGTGCCAGCAGCGATCCAGGGGGCGCGTGGAATGAGCAGTTCTTC
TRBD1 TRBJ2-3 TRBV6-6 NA CASSSRTGGTDTQYF TGTGCCAGCAGTTCCAGGACAGGGGGCACAGATACGCAGTATTTT
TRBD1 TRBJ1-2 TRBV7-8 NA CASSRDRGGGYTF TGTGCCAGCAGCAGAGACAGGGGCGGCGGCTACACCTTC
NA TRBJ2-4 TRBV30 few CAWSQGAENIQYF TGTGCCTGGAGTCAGGGTGCAGAAAACATTCAGTACTTC
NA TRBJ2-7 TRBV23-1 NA CASSQSDGTISYEQYF TGCGCCAGCAGTCAATCGGACGGGACGATATCCTACGAGCAGTACTTC
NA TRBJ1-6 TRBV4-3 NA CASSQDQGSGSPLHF TGCGCCAGCAGCCAAGATCAAGGGAGCGGTTCACCCCTCCACTTT
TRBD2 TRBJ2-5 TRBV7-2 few CASSKGLAEETQYF TGTGCCAGCAGCAAGGGACTAGCGGAAGAGACCCAGTACTTC
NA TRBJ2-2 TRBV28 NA CASTPGGANTGELFF TGTGCCAGCACCCCAGGGGGGGCGAACACCGGGGAGCTGTTTTTT
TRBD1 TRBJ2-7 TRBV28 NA CASTLAPTRTGVDEQYF TGTGCCAGCACTTTGGCTCCGACCCGGACAGGCGTCGACGAGCAGTACTTC
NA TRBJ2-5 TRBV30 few CAWSVRGIVETQYF TGTGCCTGGAGTGTAAGGGGGATAGTAGAGACCCAGTACTTC
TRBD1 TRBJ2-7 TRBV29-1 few CSVTRTGSYEQYF TGCAGCGTGACCCGGACAGGCTCCTACGAGCAGTACTTC
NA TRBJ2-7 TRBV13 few CASSLTYEQYF TGTGCCAGCAGCCTAACCTACGAGCAGTACTTC
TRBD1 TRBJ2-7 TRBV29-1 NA CSAGQGAHEQYF TGCAGCGCTGGACAGGGGGCCCACGAGCAGTACTTC
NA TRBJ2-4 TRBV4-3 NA CASSQVGGAENIQYF TGCGCCAGCAGCCAAGTGGGGGGCGCAGAGAACATTCAGTACTTC
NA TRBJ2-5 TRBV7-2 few CASSRWQETQYF TGTGCCAGCAGCCGTTGGCAAGAGACCCAGTACTTC
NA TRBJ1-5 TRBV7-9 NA CASSLGTDQPQHF TGTGCCAGCAGCTTAGGGACGGATCAGCCCCAGCATTTT
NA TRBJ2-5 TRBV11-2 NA CASSFGQQETQYF TGTGCCAGCAGCTTCGGACAGCAAGAGACCCAGTACTTC
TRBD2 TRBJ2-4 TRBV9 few CASSVGSGGQNIQYF TGTGCCAGCAGCGTTGGTAGCGGGGGGCAAAACATTCAGTACTTC
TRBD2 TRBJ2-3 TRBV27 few CASASSGGRDTQYF TGTGCCAGCGCGTCTAGCGGGGGGAGGGATACGCAGTATTTT
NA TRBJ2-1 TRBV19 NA CASSPGPYNEQFF TGTGCCAGTAGCCCCGGCCCATACAATGAGCAGTTCTTC
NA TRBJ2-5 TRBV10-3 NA CAISDLETQYF TGTGCCATCAGTGATCTAGAGACCCAGTACTTC
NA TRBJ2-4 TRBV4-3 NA CASSQEPGLKNIQYF TGCGCCAGCAGCCAAGAACCAGGGCTCAAAAACATTCAGTACTTC
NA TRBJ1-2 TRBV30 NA CAWSNKQGIYGYTF TGTGCCTGGAGTAATAAACAGGGAATCTATGGCTACACCTTC
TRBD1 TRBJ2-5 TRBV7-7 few CASSLGTGSGQETQYF TGTGCCAGCAGCCTCGGGACAGGGTCGGGACAAGAGACCCAGTACTTC
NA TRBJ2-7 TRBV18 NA CASSPPGRRPYEQYF TGTGCCAGCTCACCACCGGGCAGGAGACCCTACGAGCAGTACTTC
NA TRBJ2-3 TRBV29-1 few CSVGPTPGTDTQYF TGCAGCGTTGGTCCCACTCCGGGGACAGATACGCAGTATTTT
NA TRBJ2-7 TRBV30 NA CAWSVSYEQYF TGTGCCTGGAGTGTGTCCTACGAGCAGTACTTC
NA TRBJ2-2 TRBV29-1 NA CSVERGSGTGELFF TGCAGCGTTGAACGGGGATCTGGCACCGGGGAGCTGTTTTTT
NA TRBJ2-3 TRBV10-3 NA CAISETGGDTQYF TGTGCCATCAGTGAGACCGGGGGAGATACGCAGTATTTT
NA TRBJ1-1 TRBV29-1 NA CSVGRTAEAFF TGCAGCGTCGGCCGGACAGCTGAAGCTTTCTTT
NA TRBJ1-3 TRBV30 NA CAWSPGTGNTIYF TGTGCCTGGAGCCCGGGAACAGGAAACACCATATATTTT
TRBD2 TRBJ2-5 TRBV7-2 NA CASRAGLAGVVETQYF TGTGCCAGCAGGGCGGGACTAGCGGGGGTGGTTGAGACCCAGTACTTC
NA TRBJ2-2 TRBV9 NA CASSPGNTGELFF TGTGCCAGCAGCCCGGGGAACACCGGGGAGCTGTTTTTT
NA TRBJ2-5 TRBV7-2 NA CASSLGWAGETQYF TGTGCCAGCAGCCTTGGTTGGGCGGGTGAGACCCAGTACTTC
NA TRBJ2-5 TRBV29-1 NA CSVPTKRETQYF TGCAGCGTGCCCACGAAAAGGGAGACCCAGTACTTC